This section outlines one T cell receptor (beta chain) sequence together with its context. Its matching antigen is unknown. This entry comes from a study of cytomegalovirus exposure and HLA in healthy donors. Overall study results and limits: TCR beta sequences reportedly predicted the HLA-A and HLA-B alleles of most subjects accurately.

Both 60 Vbeta primers and 13 Jbeta primers went into the PCR. Using immunoSEQ multiplex PCR, the repertoire was profiled, and TCRdb retains in-frame clones only, with some absent. The sample records about 160,000 clones, approximately 81% being singletons. Germline V gene sequence: CDR1 LNHDA, CDR2 SQIVND (reference sequence). V lost 10 bases, J lost 6 bases, and 7 bases stayed unmatched. The CDR3 length is 13 residues. V and J are TRBV19 and TRBJ2-7, with 12 bases matching TRBD2. The receptor was derived from a man aged 18 to 30 in good health and CMV-seronegative. The specimen was PBMCs. The CDR3 protein is CATSGRALREQYF. The DNA of the CDR3 is TGTGCCACTAGCGGGAGGGCCCTCCGCGAGCAGTACTTC.